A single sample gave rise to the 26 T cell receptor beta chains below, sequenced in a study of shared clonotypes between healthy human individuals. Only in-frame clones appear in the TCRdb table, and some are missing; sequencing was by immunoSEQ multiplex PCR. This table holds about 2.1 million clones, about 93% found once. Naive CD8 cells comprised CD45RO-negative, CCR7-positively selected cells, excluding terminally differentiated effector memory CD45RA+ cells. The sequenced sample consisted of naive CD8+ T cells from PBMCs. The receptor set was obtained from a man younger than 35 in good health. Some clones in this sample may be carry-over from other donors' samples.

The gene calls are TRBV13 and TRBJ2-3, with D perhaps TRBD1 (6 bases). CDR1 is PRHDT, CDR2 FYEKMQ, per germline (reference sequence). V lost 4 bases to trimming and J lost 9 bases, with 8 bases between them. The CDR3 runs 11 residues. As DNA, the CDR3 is TGTGCCAGCAGCTCGACAGGCACGCAGTATTTT. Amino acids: CASSSTGTQYF. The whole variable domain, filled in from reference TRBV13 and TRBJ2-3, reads AAGVIQSPRHLIKEKRETATLKCYPIPRHDTVYWYQQGPGQDPQFLISFYEKMQSDKGSIPDRFSAQQFSDYHSELNMSSLELGDSALYFCASSSTGTQYFGPGTRLTVL.

The CDR3 sequence is CASSVELVGSYNEQFF. CDR3 DNA sequence: TGTGCCAGCAGTGTCGAACTAGTAGGATCCTACAATGAGCAGTTCTTC. The chain links TRBV27 to TRBJ2-1; maybe TRBD2 (5 bases). Between the trimmed V and J ends, which lost 5 bases and 1 base, there was a span of 15 bases. This CDR3 has 16 amino acids. The germline gives CDR1 MNHEY, CDR2 SMNVEV (reference sequence).

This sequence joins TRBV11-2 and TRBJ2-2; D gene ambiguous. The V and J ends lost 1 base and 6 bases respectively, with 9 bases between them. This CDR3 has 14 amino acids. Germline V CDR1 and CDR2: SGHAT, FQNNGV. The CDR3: CASSLGRTPGELFF. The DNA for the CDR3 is TGTGCCAGCAGCTTAGGACGGACGCCCGGGGAGCTGTTTTTT.

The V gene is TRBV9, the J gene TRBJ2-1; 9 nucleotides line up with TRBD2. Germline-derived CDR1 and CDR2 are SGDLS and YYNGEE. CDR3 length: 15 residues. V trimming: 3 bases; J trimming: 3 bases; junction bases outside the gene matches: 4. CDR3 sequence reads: CASSEGTSIYNEQFF. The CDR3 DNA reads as TGTGCCAGCAGCGAGGGGACTAGCATCTACAATGAGCAGTTCTTC.

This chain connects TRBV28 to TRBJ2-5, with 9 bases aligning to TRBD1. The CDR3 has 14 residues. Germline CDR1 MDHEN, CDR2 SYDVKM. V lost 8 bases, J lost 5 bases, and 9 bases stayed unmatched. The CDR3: CASHGTGGPETQYF. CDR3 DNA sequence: TGTGCCAGCCACGGAACAGGGGGCCCCGAGACCCAGTACTTC.

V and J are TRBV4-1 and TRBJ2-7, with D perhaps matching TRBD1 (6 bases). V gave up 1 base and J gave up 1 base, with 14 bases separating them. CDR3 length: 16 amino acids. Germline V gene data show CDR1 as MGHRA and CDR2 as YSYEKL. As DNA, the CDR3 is TGCGCCAGCAGCCAAGGGTTGCGACAGGCGTCCTACGAGCAGTACTTC. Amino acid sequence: CASSQGLRQASYEQYF.

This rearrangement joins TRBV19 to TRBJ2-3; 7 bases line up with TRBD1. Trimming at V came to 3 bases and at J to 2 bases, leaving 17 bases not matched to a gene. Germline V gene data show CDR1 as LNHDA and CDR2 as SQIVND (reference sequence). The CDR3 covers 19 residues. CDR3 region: CASSITPRYRGRITDTQYF. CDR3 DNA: TGTGCCAGTAGTATTACCCCCCGCTACAGGGGACGAATCACAGATACGCAGTATTTT.

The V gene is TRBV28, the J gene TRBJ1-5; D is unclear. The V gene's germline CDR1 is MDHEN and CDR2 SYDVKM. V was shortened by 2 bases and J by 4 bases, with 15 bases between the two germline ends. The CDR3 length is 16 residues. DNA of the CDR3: TGTGCCAGCAGTTTAAGGTTACAAGTCGGAAATCAGCCCCAGCATTTT. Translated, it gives CASSLRLQVGNQPQHF.

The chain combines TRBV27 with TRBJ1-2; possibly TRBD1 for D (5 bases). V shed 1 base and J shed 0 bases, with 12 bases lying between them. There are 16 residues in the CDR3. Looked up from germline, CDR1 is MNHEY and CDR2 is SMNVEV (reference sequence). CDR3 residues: CASSLLPGPTNYGYTF. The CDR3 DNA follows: TGTGCCAGCAGTTTATTACCGGGGCCGACTAACTATGGCTACACCTTC.

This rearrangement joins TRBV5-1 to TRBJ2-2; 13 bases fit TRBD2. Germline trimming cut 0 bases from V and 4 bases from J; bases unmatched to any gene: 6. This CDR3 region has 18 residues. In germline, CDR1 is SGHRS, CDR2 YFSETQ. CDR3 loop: CASSLGTSGSIGTGELFF. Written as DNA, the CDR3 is TGCGCCAGCAGCTTGGGGACTAGCGGGAGTATTGGCACCGGGGAGCTGTTTTTT.

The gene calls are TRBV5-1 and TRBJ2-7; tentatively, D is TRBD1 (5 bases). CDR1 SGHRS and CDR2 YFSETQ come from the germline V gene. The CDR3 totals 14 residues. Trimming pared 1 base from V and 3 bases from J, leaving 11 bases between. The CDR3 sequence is CASSLWQGSYEQYF. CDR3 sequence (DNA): TGCGCCAGCAGCTTGTGGCAGGGCAGCTACGAGCAGTACTTC.

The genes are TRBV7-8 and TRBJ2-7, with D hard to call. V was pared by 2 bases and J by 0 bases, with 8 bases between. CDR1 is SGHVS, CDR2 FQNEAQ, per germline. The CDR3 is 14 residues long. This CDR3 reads CASSLLVSSYEQYF. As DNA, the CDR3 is TGTGCCAGCAGCTTATTGGTCAGCTCCTACGAGCAGTACTTC.

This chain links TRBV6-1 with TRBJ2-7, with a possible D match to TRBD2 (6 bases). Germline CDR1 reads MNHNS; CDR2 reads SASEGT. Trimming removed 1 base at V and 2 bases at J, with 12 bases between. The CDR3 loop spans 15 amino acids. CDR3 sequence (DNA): TGTGCCAGCAGTGAAGGCGGGGATATCACCTACGAGCAGTACTTC. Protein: CASSEGGDITYEQYF.

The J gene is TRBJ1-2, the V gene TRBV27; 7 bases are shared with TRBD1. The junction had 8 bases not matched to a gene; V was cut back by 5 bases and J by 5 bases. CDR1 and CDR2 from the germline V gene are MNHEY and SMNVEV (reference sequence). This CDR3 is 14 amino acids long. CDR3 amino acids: CASSPTGTAYGYTF. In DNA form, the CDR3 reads TGTGCCAGCAGTCCGACCGGGACAGCATATGGCTACACCTTC.

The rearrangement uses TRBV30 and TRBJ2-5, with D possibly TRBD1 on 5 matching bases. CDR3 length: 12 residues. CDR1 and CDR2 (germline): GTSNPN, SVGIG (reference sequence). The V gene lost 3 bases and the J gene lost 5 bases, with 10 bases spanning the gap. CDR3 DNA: TGTGCCTGGAGGAGACAGCCGGAGACCCAGTACTTC. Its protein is CAWRRQPETQYF.

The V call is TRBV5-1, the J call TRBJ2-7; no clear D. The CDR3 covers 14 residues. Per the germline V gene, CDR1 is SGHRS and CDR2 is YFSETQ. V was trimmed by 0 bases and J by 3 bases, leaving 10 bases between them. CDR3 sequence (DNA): TGCGCCAGCAGCTTGGAGGAACTCGACTACGAGCAGTACTTC. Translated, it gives CASSLEELDYEQYF. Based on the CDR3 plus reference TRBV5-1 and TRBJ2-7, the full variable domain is KAGVTQTPRYLIKTRGQQVTLSCSPISGHRSVSWYQQTPGQGLQFLFEYFSETQRNKGNFPGRFSGRQFSNSRSEMNVSTLELGDSALYLCASSLEELDYEQYFGPGTRLTVT.

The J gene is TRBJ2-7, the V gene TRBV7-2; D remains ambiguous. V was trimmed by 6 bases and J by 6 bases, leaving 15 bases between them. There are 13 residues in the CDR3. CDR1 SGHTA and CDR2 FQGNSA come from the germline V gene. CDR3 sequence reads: CASSPIISGEQYF. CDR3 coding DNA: TGTGCCAGCAGTCCCATCATCTCTGGCGAGCAGTACTTC.

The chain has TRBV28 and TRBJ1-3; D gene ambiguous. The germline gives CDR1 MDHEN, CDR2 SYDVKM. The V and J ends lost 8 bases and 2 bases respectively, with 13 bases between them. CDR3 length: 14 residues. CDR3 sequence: CASRGFYAGNTIYF. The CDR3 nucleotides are TGTGCCAGCCGGGGTTTCTACGCTGGAAACACCATATATTTT.

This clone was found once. CDR3 amino acids: CASSSGTSGRETQYF. CDR3 sequence (DNA): TGTGCCAGCAGTTCCGGGACTAGCGGGAGGGAGACCCAGTACTTC. This chain connects TRBV27 to TRBJ2-5, with TRBD2 matching 15 bases. V shed 4 bases and J 5 bases; nucleotides not matched to a gene: 2. CDR1 and CDR2 (germline): MNHEY, SMNVEV (reference sequence). This CDR3 region has 15 residues.

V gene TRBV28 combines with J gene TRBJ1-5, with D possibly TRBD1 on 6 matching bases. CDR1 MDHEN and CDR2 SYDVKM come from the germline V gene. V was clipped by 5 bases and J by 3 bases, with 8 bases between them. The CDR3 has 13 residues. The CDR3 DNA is TGTGCCAGCAGTCACAGGGACAATCAGCCCCAGCATTTT. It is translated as CASSHRDNQPQHF.

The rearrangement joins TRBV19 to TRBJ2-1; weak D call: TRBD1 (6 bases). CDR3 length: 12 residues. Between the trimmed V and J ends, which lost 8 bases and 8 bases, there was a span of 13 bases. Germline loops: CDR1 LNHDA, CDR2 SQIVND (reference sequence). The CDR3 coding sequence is TGTGCCAGTCGTCAGGGGCTCGATGAGCAGTTCTTC. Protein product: CASRQGLDEQFF.

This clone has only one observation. This chain's CDR3 is CASSSPEANYGYTF. CDR3 in DNA: TGTGCCAGCAGCTCACCGGAGGCTAACTATGGCTACACCTTC. The rearrangement links TRBV9 to TRBJ1-2; no clear D. Germline V lookup: CDR1 SGDLS, CDR2 YYNGEE. V lost 4 bases and J lost 0, with 10 bases in between. The CDR3 is 14 amino acids.

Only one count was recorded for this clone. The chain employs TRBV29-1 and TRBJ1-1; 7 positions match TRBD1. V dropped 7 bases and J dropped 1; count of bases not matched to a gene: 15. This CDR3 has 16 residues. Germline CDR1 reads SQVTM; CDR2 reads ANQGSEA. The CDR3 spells CSARVHRGEKNTEAFF. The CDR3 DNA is TGCAGCGCCCGGGTTCACAGGGGTGAAAAGAACACTGAAGCTTTCTTT.

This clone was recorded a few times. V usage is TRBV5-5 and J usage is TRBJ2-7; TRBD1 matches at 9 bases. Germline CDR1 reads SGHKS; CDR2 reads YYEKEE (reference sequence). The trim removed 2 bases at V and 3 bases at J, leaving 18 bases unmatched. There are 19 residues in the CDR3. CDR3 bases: TGTGCCAGCAGCTTCCTGATAGGACAGGGGCGTGTTGGTGGCTACGAGCAGTACTTC. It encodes CASSFLIGQGRVGGYEQYF.

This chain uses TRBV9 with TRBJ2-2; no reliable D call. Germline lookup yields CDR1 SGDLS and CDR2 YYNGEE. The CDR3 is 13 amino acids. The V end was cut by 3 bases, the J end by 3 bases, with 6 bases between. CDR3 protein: CASSAQDTGELFF. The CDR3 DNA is TGTGCCAGCAGCGCACAAGACACCGGGGAGCTGTTTTTT.

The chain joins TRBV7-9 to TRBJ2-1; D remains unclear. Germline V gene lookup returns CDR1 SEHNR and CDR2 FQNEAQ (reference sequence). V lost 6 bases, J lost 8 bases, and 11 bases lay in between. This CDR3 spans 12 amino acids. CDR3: CASSRFSDEQFF. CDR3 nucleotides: TGTGCCAGCAGTAGGTTCAGCGATGAGCAGTTCTTC.